This section outlines one T cell receptor beta chain sequence together with its context. Its specificity is unknown. An equimolar mix of two oligonucleotides served as the beta constant-region primer for TRBC1 and TRBC2. MiXCR was run by TCRdb on the UMI-ligation and nested PCR reads, yielding one entry per CDR3 protein. This sample has approximately 140,000 distinct CDR3 sequences, with over 15% found just once. The CDR3 covers 15 residues. CDR1 and CDR2 (germline): MDHEN, SYDVKM. Trimming left V 7 bases short and J 5 bases short, with 17 bases between. Alpha and beta libraries were amplified separately from the second PCR onward. The data were obtained in a study of naive and memory T cell subsets. Overall study findings and caveats: Over 85% of naive TCR sequences appeared only once, unlike memory subsets. Activation and differentiation may alter RNA-based TCR counts.

The specimen was naive CD4+ T cells from blood. This chain uses TRBV28 with TRBJ1-4; TRBD1 is a possible D gene (6 bases). This receptor was obtained from a human donor in good health. As DNA, the CDR3 is TGTGCCAGCAATAACCCCAAGGGGGGGAATGAAAAACTGTTTTTT. Protein product: CASNNPKGGNEKLFF.